These 8 T cell receptor beta chains were all obtained from the same sample, sequenced in a study of cytomegalovirus exposure and HLA in healthy donors (dated by TCRdb to 2015 to 2018). Libraries came from the immunoSEQ multiplex PCR assay. The multiplex PCR relied on a mix of 60 forward primers for TCR Vbeta segments and 13 reverse primers for TCR Jbeta segments. As stored in TCRdb, this immuneACCESS dataset retains in-frame rearrangements with V and J assigned. A fraction of the clones does not appear; measured against another copy, unresolved V genes explain less than half of the discrepancy, and the remainder lacks a known reason. This specimen's table enumerates some 150,000 clones. The top ten hold 2% to 3% of the sample. Specimen: PBMCs. These receptors all stem from a man between 35 and 55 years old in good health and CMV-seronegative.

The V gene is TRBV7-3, the J gene TRBJ2-1, with 9 nucleotides matching TRBD1. This CDR3 has 14 residues. V trimming: 3 bases; J trimming: 9 bases; junction bases outside the gene matches: 6. CDR1 and CDR2 (germline): SGHTA, FQGTGA. CDR3 nucleotide sequence: TGTGCCAGCAGCTTTTCCGGGACAGGGACTGAGCAGTTCTTC. Its protein is CASSFSGTGTEQFF. The entire variable domain, with the rest obtained from reference TRBV7-3 and TRBJ2-1, is as follows: GAGVSQTPSNKVTEKGKYVELRCDPISGHTALYWYRQSLGQGPEFLIYFQGTGAADDSGLPNDRFFAVRPEGSVSTLKIQRTERGDSAVYLCASSFSGTGTEQFFGPGTRLTVL.

The gene calls are TRBV18 and TRBJ2-5; 7 bases fit TRBD1. V lost 3 bases to trimming and J lost 2 bases; unmatched junction nucleotides: 9. The CDR3 has 16 residues. Germline V CDR1 and CDR2: KGHSH, LQKENI. Written as DNA, the CDR3 is TGTGCCAGCTCACCTGGGCCCACAGGGGCACAAGAGACCCAGTACTTC. Its translation: CASSPGPTGAQETQYF.

In DNA form, the CDR3 reads TGTGCCAGCAGGCCGGGACACCCGGGGGAGCAGTACTTC. The encoded protein is CASRPGHPGEQYF. The chain links TRBV6-1 to TRBJ2-7; D perhaps matches TRBD1 (6 bases). This CDR3 has 13 amino acids. The V and J ends lost 6 bases and 7 bases respectively, with 16 bases between them. CDR1 MNHNS and CDR2 SASEGT come from the germline V gene.

The DNA for the CDR3 is TGTGCCAGCAGCCAAGCGGCCCTCTACGAGCAGTACTTC. Amino acids: CASSQAALYEQYF. This chain joins TRBV7-9 and TRBJ2-7; TRBD2 is a possible D gene (5 bases). CDR3 length equals 13 residues. Trimming pared 5 bases from V and 3 bases from J, leaving 11 bases between. Looked up from germline, CDR1 is SEHNR and CDR2 is FQNEAQ (reference sequence).

The J gene is TRBJ2-1, the V gene TRBV14; a possible D gene is TRBD2 (5 bases). This CDR3 comprises 11 residues. V dropped 2 bases and J dropped 16 bases, with 12 bases sitting between them. Germline CDR1 reads SGHDN; CDR2 reads FVKESK. CDR3 residues: CASSQRLAVFF. The CDR3 nucleotides are TGTGCCAGCAGCCAACGCCTAGCAGTCTTCTTC.

The J gene is TRBJ2-1, the V gene TRBV4-2; tentatively, D is TRBD1 (5 bases). This CDR3 has 13 amino acids. CDR1 is LGHNA, CDR2 YNFKEQ, per germline. V lost 3 bases, J lost 8 bases, and 11 bases lay in between. In nucleotides, the CDR3 is TGTGCCAGCAGCCAGGACACCCCCTATGAGCAGTTCTTC. It specifies CASSQDTPYEQFF.

V is TRBV7-8 and J is TRBJ1-2, with D tentatively TRBD1 (5 bases). Germline V gene sequence: CDR1 SGHVS, CDR2 FQNEAQ. The CDR3 length is 12 residues. Trimming left V 8 bases short and J 3 bases short, with 10 bases between. CDR3: CASSQTDYGYTF. The DNA for the CDR3 is TGTGCCAGCTCCCAGACAGACTATGGCTACACCTTC.

The CDR3 region is CASSQDRAGGTNTGELFF. CDR3 DNA: TGCGCCAGCAGCCAAGATCGGGCGGGGGGAACGAACACCGGGGAGCTGTTTTTT. The chain uses TRBV4-3 and TRBJ2-2; 8 bases are shared with TRBD2. The CDR3 loop spans 18 amino acids. The trim removed 0 bases at V and 0 bases at J, leaving 6 bases unmatched. Germline assignment: CDR1 LGHNA and CDR2 YSLEER.